This T cell receptor (beta chain) was recorded in a study of blood T cell repertoires in COVID-19. Study-wide background: Samples taken during acute and convalescent COVID-19 were collected in the United States, Italy and Spain. The cDNA or gDNA used as material had been derived from T cells, B-cell-depleted T cells, or PBMCs.

This table comes from immunoSEQ multiplex PCR, and its TCRdb copy is limited to in-frame clones, with some not included. The sample contains about 150,000 clones, 85% of which appear only once. The CDR3 is 15 residues long. The V gene's germline CDR1 is KGHSH and CDR2 LQKENI. V dropped 0 bases and J dropped 1 base, with 7 bases sitting between them. The V call is TRBV18, the J call TRBJ1-3; no clear D gene. This TCR was recovered from a middle-aged woman who had recovered from COVID-19. The sample consisted of PBMCs or T cells enriched from blood (not recorded which). The CDR3 nucleotides are TGTGCCAGCTCACCACCGTACGAGTCTGGAAACACCATATATTTT. As protein: CASSPPYESGNTIYF.